This TCR beta chain came from a study of response to subunit inactivated influenza vaccine. Study-wide findings and caveats: It was suggested by the authors that few new T cells are recruited by each seasonal influenza vaccination.

TCRdb re-derived calls from the RT-PCR reads in MiXCR, one entry per CDR3 protein. The repertoire holds under 550,000 distinct CDR3 sequences, with less than 7.5% as singletons. V was clipped by 4 bases and J by 5 bases; unmatched bases: 8. Germline CDR1 reads SGHRS; CDR2 reads YFSETQ. The CDR3 is 15 residues long. This clonotype came up a few times. The antigen remains undetermined. The V and J genes are TRBV5-1 and TRBJ2-3; 9 bases are shared with TRBD2. This material consisted of PBMCs from blood, taken about 24 months after vaccination. This clonotype was obtained from a man aged 50 to 69 who received an inactivated influenza vaccine. The CDR3 region is CASSGSGGGGDTQYF. DNA of the CDR3: TGCGCCAGCAGCGGTAGCGGGGGAGGCGGAGATACGCAGTATTTT.